The T cell receptor (beta chain) described here comes from a study of T cell changes during pregnancy in multiple sclerosis. Assay used: immunoSEQ multiplex PCR; TCRdb lists only in-frame clones, some missing. The data contain under 45,000 clones, roughly nine tenths of them singletons. This sequence was found in a female donor with multiple sclerosis, enrolled in a pregnancy study. The sequencing here drew on CD4+ T cells from peripheral blood mononuclear cells, taken in the second trimester of pregnancy.

The CDR3 reads CASSSRIAKTSYEQYF. CDR3 in DNA: TGTGCCAGCAGCTCTAGGATAGCCAAGACCTCCTACGAGCAGTACTTC. This chain links TRBV7-8 with TRBJ2-7; D not resolved. With 4 bases removed from V and 0 bases from J, the gap between germline ends came to 16 bases. The germline V gene has CDR1 SGHVS and CDR2 FQNEAQ. The CDR3 sequence is 16 residues long.